What follows are 30 T cell receptor beta chains derived from one specimen sequenced in a study of shared clonotypes between healthy human individuals (TCRdb year 2020). Libraries were built with the immunoSEQ multiplex PCR assay. In TCRdb, the immuneACCESS table is reduced to in-frame sequences with V and J assigned. These tables do not hold every clone; where another copy was compared, an unresolved V gene accounts for under half, and the others remain unexplained. In this sample the table shows about 480,000 clones, over 60% of which occur a single time. Around 12% of the sample belongs to the ten largest clones. The sequencing input was PBMCs. These receptors all stem from a woman in her thirties or forties in good health. Some clones in this sample may be carry-over from other donors' samples.

The chain recombines TRBV19 with TRBJ2-2; 9 nucleotides match TRBD1. CDR3 size: 15 residues. Germline CDR1 LNHDA, CDR2 SQIVND (reference sequence). The trim removed 5 bases at V and 7 bases at J, leaving 8 bases unmatched. DNA for the CDR3: TGTGCCAGTAGTCTCCGGACAGGGGAGAGCGGGGAGCTGTTTTTT. Translating gives CASSLRTGESGELFF.

V and J are TRBV5-1 and TRBJ2-2; 7 positions match TRBD1. Germline assignment: CDR1 SGHRS and CDR2 YFSETQ. The CDR3 loop spans 15 amino acids. The V gene end was trimmed by 3 bases and the J gene end by 3 bases; junction bases not matched to a gene: 5. CDR3 sequence reads: CASSSGTVYTGELFF. CDR3 DNA sequence: TGCGCCAGCAGCTCCGGGACAGTATACACCGGGGAGCTGTTTTTT.

The CDR3 region is CASATTIGNEQFF. The CDR3 nucleotides are TGTGCTAGTGCCACAACAATAGGAAATGAGCAGTTCTTC. The chain couples TRBV12-5 to TRBJ2-1; no firm D call. CDR1 LGHNT and CDR2 FRNRAP come from the germline V gene. This CDR3 is built from 13 residues. The V end lost 7 bases, the J end lost 7 bases, and 14 bases lay between the germline ends.

The chain carries TRBV14 and TRBJ2-7; either TRBD1 or TRBD2 may supply D (5 bases each). Germline loops: CDR1 SGHDN, CDR2 FVKESK. V was clipped by 2 bases and J by 3 bases, with 11 bases between them. The CDR3 runs 14 residues. The CDR3 DNA follows: TGTGCCAGCAGCCAAAGGGACGGACACTACGAGCAGTACTTC. This translates into CASSQRDGHYEQYF.

V gene TRBV11-3 combines with J gene TRBJ2-7, with 7 bases that match TRBD1. The germline CDR1 and CDR2 sequences are SGHNT and YENEEA. Trimming took 5 bases from V and 2 from J; bases not matched to a gene: 6. The length of the CDR3 is 14 residues. CDR3 sequence (DNA): TGTGCCAGCAGCCCCTGGGACAGACCCTACGAGCAGTACTTC. Translation gives CASSPWDRPYEQYF.

The count of this clone is one. CDR3 sequence: CASTTSGTGGINEQFF. CDR3 sequence (DNA): TGTGCCAGCACGACTTCCGGGACAGGGGGGATCAATGAGCAGTTCTTC. This sequence joins TRBV28 and TRBJ2-1; 11 bases match TRBD1. The length of the CDR3 is 16 residues. Germline V gene sequence: CDR1 MDHEN, CDR2 SYDVKM. V shed 7 bases and J 6 bases; nucleotides not matched to a gene: 11.

This clone was counted a few times. Other DNA sequences from this sample encode an identical CDR3 as well. V usage is TRBV2 and J usage is TRBJ2-2; D unclear. CDR1 is SNHLY, CDR2 FYNNEI, per germline. The V gene lost 7 bases and the J gene lost 0 bases, with 0 bases spanning the gap. This CDR3 is built from 11 residues. This CDR3 reads CASTNTGELFF. The DNA for the CDR3 is TGTGCCAGCACGAACACCGGGGAGCTGTTTTTT.

The sample holds a few counts of this clone. This chain joins TRBV7-9 and TRBJ1-2, with no clear D. The CDR3 consists of 12 residues. Per germline, CDR1 SEHNR and CDR2 FQNEAQ (reference sequence). The V end was cut by 5 bases, the J end by 4 bases, with 8 bases between. CDR3 nucleotides: TGTGCCAGCAGCACCAACAGCTATGGCTACACCTTC. Protein: CASSTNSYGYTF.

The chain has TRBV2 and TRBJ2-7; D gene ambiguous. Germline values: CDR1 SNHLY, CDR2 FYNNEI. The CDR3 is made up of 14 amino acids. The germline V and J ends were trimmed by 2 bases and 1 base, with 9 bases remaining between them. The CDR3 nucleotides are TGTGCCAGCAGTGAATCTAGGAAGTCCTACGAGCAGTACTTC. It encodes CASSESRKSYEQYF.

Notes on this clone: Other DNA variants within this sample encode the same CDR3. The DNA of the CDR3 is TGTGCCAGCAGCTTAACCGGCGGGAACCAAGAGACCCAGTACTTC. As protein: CASSLTGGNQETQYF. The rearrangement uses TRBV7-3 and TRBJ2-5; D possibly corresponds to TRBD2 (6 bases). This CDR3 is 15 amino acids long. V was clipped by 0 bases and J by 0 bases, with 8 bases between them. The germline gives CDR1 SGHTA, CDR2 FQGTGA.

This clone turned up a few times. The CDR3 spells CASSRSQGGEKLFF. CDR3 sequence (DNA): TGTGCCAGCTCACGCTCTCAGGGAGGCGAAAAACTGTTTTTT. The chain links TRBV18 to TRBJ1-4; TRBD1 might be the D (5 bases). Germline CDR1 and CDR2: KGHSH and LQKENI. V shed 4 bases and J shed 8 bases, with 14 bases lying between them. The CDR3 consists of 14 residues.

V and J are TRBV30 and TRBJ1-4; D is perhaps TRBD1 (5 bases). The V gene's germline CDR1 is GTSNPN and CDR2 SVGIG (reference sequence). This CDR3 has 14 residues. Trimming shortened V by 4 bases and J by 7 bases, and 16 bases separated the two germline ends. In nucleotides, the CDR3 is TGTGCCTGGAAAGGCGGGGGAGGAGTTGAAAAACTGTTTTTT. Its translation: CAWKGGGGVEKLFF.

With respect to this clone: Other DNA sequences in the same sample also yield this CDR3. The rearrangement joins TRBV5-1 to TRBJ2-5; 8 nucleotides match TRBD2. The V and J ends lost 4 bases and 4 bases, in that order; junction bases with no gene match: 6. This CDR3 has 14 amino acids. Germline values: CDR1 SGHRS, CDR2 YFSETQ. The CDR3 bases are TGCGCCAGCAGCCCAGGACTAGCAGGAGAGACCCAGTACTTC. It translates to CASSPGLAGETQYF.

The chain combines TRBV4-3 with TRBJ2-3, with 10 positions matching TRBD2. Germline CDR1 is LGHNA and CDR2 is YSLEER. The CDR3 extends over 15 amino acids. Losses at the gene ends were 5 bases for V and 2 bases for J; bases not matched to a gene: 4. CDR3 DNA: TGCGCCAGCAGCATACTAGCGGGGATCACAGATACGCAGTATTTT. This gives the protein CASSILAGITDTQYF.

The chain is built from TRBV6-5 and TRBJ2-7; 7 nucleotides match TRBD1. V shed 10 bases, J shed 3 bases, and the junction held 9 bases outside the gene matches. The CDR3 sequence is 13 residues long. Germline lookup yields CDR1 MNHEY and CDR2 SVGAGI. CDR3 region: CATTSDRDYEQYF. In DNA, the CDR3 is TGTGCCACCACCTCCGACAGGGACTACGAGCAGTACTTC.

This chain joins TRBV18 and TRBJ1-2, with D hard to call. There are 15 residues in the CDR3. V was pared by 2 bases and J by 2 bases, with 12 bases between. CDR1 and CDR2 (germline): KGHSH, LQKENI. For the CDR3, the DNA is TGTGCCAGCTCACCAAGCGAGCGCAGGAACTATGGCTACACCTTC. Translating it yields CASSPSERRNYGYTF.

The rearrangement joins TRBV6-5 to TRBJ2-7, with a possible D match to TRBD2 (5 bases). The germline CDR1 and CDR2 sequences are MNHEY and SVGAGI. Trimming pared 6 bases from V and 6 bases from J, leaving 15 bases between. This CDR3 is 13 amino acids long. CDR3 DNA: TGTGCCAGCAGCCCCAGGTCGGGGAGCGAGCAGTACTTC. Translation: CASSPRSGSEQYF.

V is TRBV18 and J is TRBJ1-1, with D unresolved. The CDR3 is 14 residues long. Deletions cut 2 bases from V and 2 bases from J, with 9 bases between. Germline V gene data show CDR1 as KGHSH and CDR2 as LQKENI. CDR3 bases: TGTGCCAGCTCACCAGCCAAACTTAACACTGAAGCTTTCTTT. Residues: CASSPAKLNTEAFF.

The chain links TRBV15 to TRBJ2-5; perhaps TRBD2 as D (5 bases). Trimming cost V 4 bases and J 1 base, with 10 bases left between them. This CDR3 comprises 14 residues. Germline V gene data show CDR1 as LNHNV and CDR2 as YYDKDF (reference sequence). The CDR3 bases are TGTGCCACCAGCACCCGGACTGGCCAAGAGACCCAGTACTTC. Encoded protein: CATSTRTGQETQYF.

In this sample, this clone turned up once. This chain connects TRBV7-3 to TRBJ2-2; 11 positions agree with TRBD2. The CDR3 spans 15 residues. Germline CDR1 SGHTA, CDR2 FQGTGA. The junction had 8 bases not matched to a gene; V was cut back by 5 bases and J by 9 bases. The CDR3 DNA is TGTGCCAGCAGCCCGACTAGCGGGAAATTTAGGGAGCTGTTTTTT. Protein sequence: CASSPTSGKFRELFF.

The chain uses TRBV7-2 and TRBJ2-3; 10 positions match TRBD2. With V trimmed by 6 bases and J by 5 bases, 8 bases remained unmatched. Looked up from germline, CDR1 is SGHTA and CDR2 is FQGNSA. The CDR3 is made up of 15 amino acids. The CDR3 DNA follows: TGTGCCAGCAGGGGAACTAGCGGGACTAGAGATACGCAGTATTTT. The encoded protein is CASRGTSGTRDTQYF. The full variable domain, completed using reference TRBV7-2 and TRBJ2-3, is GAGVSQSPSNKVTEKGKDVELRCDPISGHTALYWYRQSLGQGLEFLIYFQGNSAPDKSGLPSDRFSAERTGGSVSTLTIQRTQQEDSAVYLCASRGTSGTRDTQYFGPGTRLTVL.

The chain combines TRBV7-3 with TRBJ2-4; D is uncertain. In germline, CDR1 is SGHTA, CDR2 FQGTGA. V was pared by 3 bases and J by 6 bases, with 9 bases between. This CDR3 region has 13 residues. The CDR3 spells CASSFGEGNIQYF. In DNA, the CDR3 is TGTGCCAGCAGCTTTGGGGAAGGAAACATTCAGTACTTC.

The rearrangement uses TRBV7-2 and TRBJ2-3, with D uncertain. The CDR3 is 14 residues long. Germline CDR1 reads SGHTA; CDR2 reads FQGNSA. The ends were cut back, 3 bases at V and 4 bases at J, with 11 bases in the middle. CDR3 bases: TGTGCCAGCAGCTTCGCAAGTGGGGCAGATACGCAGTATTTT. Protein product: CASSFASGADTQYF.

This clone was observed a few times. V and J are TRBV11-1 and TRBJ2-3, with D maybe TRBD2 (6 bases). With 6 bases removed from V and 2 bases from J, the gap between germline ends came to 12 bases. Germline V gene sequence: CDR1 SGHAT, CDR2 FQDESV (reference sequence). This CDR3 has 14 residues. The CDR3 DNA follows: TGTGCCAGCAGTTCTCGGGACTCCACAGATACGCAGTATTTT. This encodes CASSSRDSTDTQYF.

This chain joins TRBV25-1 and TRBJ2-1, with 7 bases matching TRBD2. Germline loops: CDR1 MGHDK, CDR2 SYGVNS. The CDR3 runs to 16 residues. J lost 3 bases, V lost 2 bases, and 7 bases had no gene match. CDR3 DNA sequence: TGTGCCAGCAGTGAAGGGGGGGACCAATTCTACAATGAGCAGTTCTTC. Protein product: CASSEGGDQFYNEQFF. Filled out from reference TRBV25-1 and TRBJ2-1, the complete variable domain reads EADIYQTPRYLVIGTGKKITLECSQTMGHDKMYWYQQDPGMELHLIHYSYGVNSTEKGDLSSESTVSRIRTEHFPLTLESARPSHTSQYLCASSEGGDQFYNEQFFGPGTRLTVL.

This rearrangement joins TRBV15 to TRBJ1-2; D unclear. This CDR3 spans 12 amino acids. Germline values: CDR1 LNHNV, CDR2 YYDKDF (reference sequence). The V and J ends lost 0 bases and 4 bases respectively, with 3 bases between them. The CDR3 DNA sequence: TGTGCCACCAGCAGAGATTTCTATGGCTACACCTTC. Protein product: CATSRDFYGYTF.

This clone came up once. The chain uses TRBV29-1 and TRBJ2-3; perhaps D is TRBD1 or TRBD2 (5 bases each). The CDR3 is 13 residues long. Per the germline V gene, CDR1 is SQVTM and CDR2 is ANQGSEA. Trimming removed 0 bases from V and 4 bases from J, with 8 bases in between. CDR3 in amino acids: CSVEDPGPDTQYF. CDR3 in DNA: TGCAGCGTTGAAGATCCGGGGCCAGATACGCAGTATTTT.

On this clone: A read error may account for a junction end that differs from germline. Other DNA sequences of this sample code for an identical CDR3. This CDR3 is CASSLPGQRNTEAFF. Written as DNA, the CDR3 is TGTGCCAGCAGCTTGCCGGGACAGAGAAACACTGAAGCTTTTTTT. V usage is TRBV7-9 and J usage is TRBJ1-1, with 7 bases identical to TRBD1. This CDR3 has 15 residues. CDR1 is SEHNR and CDR2 is FQNEAQ in the germline V gene (reference sequence).

The V and J genes are TRBV5-4 and TRBJ1-4, with no clear D. The V gene lost 4 bases and the J gene lost 5 bases, with 18 bases spanning the gap. The CDR3 contains 16 residues. Germline values: CDR1 SGHNT, CDR2 YYREEE (reference sequence). The CDR3 nucleotides are TGTGCCAGCAGCCAAGAGCAGTCTCTATTAAATGAAAAACTGTTTTTT. Amino acids: CASSQEQSLLNEKLFF.

This clone was recorded at least ten times. This sample includes further DNA sequences coding for the same CDR3. This chain uses TRBV25-1 with TRBJ1-1; TRBD1 is a possible D gene (5 bases). The CDR3 covers 17 residues. V shed 0 bases and J shed 1 base, with 15 bases lying between them. Germline V gene sequence: CDR1 MGHDK, CDR2 SYGVNS. DNA of the CDR3: TGTGCCAGCAGTGAATATGCGACTGGGCAGGGGAACACTGAAGCTTTCTTT. This encodes CASSEYATGQGNTEAFF.